There are many counts of the clone carrying this T cell receptor (beta chain). TCRdb re-called the 5' RACE reads through MiXCR, storing one row per CDR3 protein. The sample gives some 45,000 distinct CDR3 sequences, 4% of which show up once; around 2.9% is in the top ten. These data originate in a study of early T cells in non-severe SARS-CoV-2 infection. The wider study: Sequencing was performed on bulk RNA from unsorted whole blood, leaving chains unpaired.

The ends were cut back, 2 bases at V and 3 bases at J, with 8 bases in the middle. CDR1 and CDR2 (germline): MNHEY, SMNVEV (reference sequence). The CDR3 totals 13 residues. The chain recombines TRBV27 with TRBJ2-7, with D possibly matching TRBD2 (5 bases). The sequence derives from an adult who was a healthcare worker with PCR-confirmed SARS-CoV-2 infection or an uninfected control (not recorded which). The sequenced sample was whole blood. Here the CDR3 reads CASSLGRDYEQYF. The CDR3 DNA sequence: TGTGCCAGCAGTTTAGGCCGGGACTACGAGCAGTACTTC.